The 14 T cell receptor beta chains below were found in one sample sequenced in a study of OX40 agonist ivuxolimab in advanced cancers. The method was immunoSEQ multiplex PCR; TCRdb's version includes in-frame clones alone and lacks a portion of them. This sample has under 75,000 clones, with 84% found just once. The sequenced sample was CD4+ or CD8+ T cells sorted from blood, obtained in a trial of the OX40 agonist ivuxolimab. These receptors all stem from an adult with an advanced solid tumor such as melanoma, head and neck, liver or kidney cancer.

V gene TRBV28 combines with J gene TRBJ1-4; 10 bases map to TRBD1. Per germline, CDR1 MDHEN and CDR2 SYDVKM. With 5 bases clipped from V and 8 bases from J, the junction kept 8 bases outside the gene matches. The length of the CDR3 is 15 residues. The chain's CDR3 is CASSVTGTGVEKLFF. The CDR3 coding sequence is TGTGCCAGCAGTGTTACCGGGACAGGGGTGGAAAAACTGTTTTTT. Combining the CDR3 with reference TRBV28 and TRBJ1-4 gives the whole variable domain DVKVTQSSRYLVKRTGEKVFLECVQDMDHENMFWYRQDPGLGLRLIYFSYDVKMKEKGDIPEGYSVSREKKERFSLILESASTNQTSMYLCASSVTGTGVEKLFFGSGTQLSVL.

The chain has TRBV14 and TRBJ1-1; TRBD1 might be the D (6 bases). V was cut by 10 bases and J by 2 bases, with 11 bases left in between. The CDR3 contains 12 residues. Looked up from germline, CDR1 is SGHDN and CDR2 is FVKESK. CDR3 region: CATRQDNTEAFF. CDR3 nucleotide sequence: TGTGCCACTCGACAGGACAACACTGAAGCTTTCTTT.

This clone was found once. The chain carries TRBV5-1 and TRBJ1-2; the match to TRBD1 covers 9 bases. Germline CDR1 SGHRS, CDR2 YFSETQ. The CDR3 runs to 13 residues. V gave up 4 bases and J gave up 6 bases; unmatched junction bases: 4. The CDR3 here is CASSPTGGHGYTF. In DNA form, the CDR3 reads TGCGCCAGCAGCCCGACAGGGGGGCATGGCTACACCTTC.

The rearrangement links TRBV10-2 to TRBJ2-7; D not certain. V dropped 6 bases and J dropped 0 bases, with 9 bases sitting between them. This CDR3 comprises 13 residues. CDR1 WSHSY and CDR2 SAAADI come from the germline V gene. The CDR3 nucleotides read TGCGCCAGCAGAAACACCCTCTCCTACGAGCAGTACTTC. Translation: CASRNTLSYEQYF.

This clone was observed once. This chain joins TRBV7-2 and TRBJ2-1, with 8 bases matching TRBD1. Looked up from germline, CDR1 is SGHTA and CDR2 is FQGNSA. The length of the CDR3 is 16 residues. J was trimmed by 4 bases and V by 3 bases; bases with no gene match: 8. This CDR3 is CASSFTGGYTYNEQFF. Written as DNA, the CDR3 is TGTGCCAGCAGCTTTACAGGGGGATACACGTACAATGAGCAGTTCTTC.

This rearrangement joins TRBV7-9 to TRBJ2-1; D is undetermined. Germline V gene data show CDR1 as SEHNR and CDR2 as FQNEAQ (reference sequence). CDR3 size: 14 residues. V was trimmed by 1 base and J by 4 bases, leaving 8 bases between them. CDR3: CASSLGGDYNEQFF. CDR3 nucleotide sequence: TGTGCCAGCAGCTTAGGAGGAGATTACAATGAGCAGTTCTTC.

The rearrangement joins TRBV30 to TRBJ1-5, with a weak D call TRBD1 (6 bases). Germline CDR1 and CDR2: GTSNPN and SVGIG (reference sequence). This CDR3 contains 14 residues. V was clipped by 5 bases and J by 6 bases, with 17 bases between them. CDR3 region: CAWGRGGGLQPQHF. In DNA form, the CDR3 reads TGTGCCTGGGGACGGGGAGGGGGGCTTCAGCCCCAGCATTTT. Together with reference TRBV30 and TRBJ1-5, the CDR3 gives the full variable domain: SQTIHQWPATLVQPVGSPLSLECTVEGTSNPNLYWYRQAAGRGLQLLFYSVGIGQISSEVPQNLSASRPQDRQFILSSKKLLLSDSGFYLCAWGRGGGLQPQHFGDGTRLSIL.

Only one count was recorded for this clone. The CDR3 sequence is CASSFNQGEIQYF. As DNA, the CDR3 is TGTGCCAGCAGCTTTAATCAGGGTGAGATTCAGTACTTC. This chain links TRBV7-2 with TRBJ2-4, with D perhaps TRBD1 (5 bases). CDR3 length: 13 residues. Trimming shortened V by 3 bases and J by 10 bases, and 13 bases separated the two germline ends. The germline V gene has CDR1 SGHTA and CDR2 FQGNSA.

This clone was seen only a few times. J is TRBJ1-1 and V is TRBV7-2; D remains ambiguous. Germline-derived CDR1 and CDR2 are SGHTA and FQGNSA. CDR3 length: 13 residues. V lost 4 bases and J 1 base, leaving 7 bases between the germline ends. The CDR3 bases are TGTGCCAGCAGCTGGGCTTCGAACACTGAAGCTTTCTTT. It encodes CASSWASNTEAFF.

The genes are TRBV7-2 and TRBJ1-2; 9 bases agree with TRBD1. Germline CDR1 is SGHTA and CDR2 is FQGNSA. Unmatched junction bases numbered 12, after V lost 5 bases and J lost 8 bases. This CDR3 is 15 amino acids long. CDR3 sequence (DNA): TGTGCCAGCAGCGCCCCTACAGGGGGCGCAAGGGGCTACACCTTC. Encoded protein: CASSAPTGGARGYTF.

This clone appeared a single time. V is TRBV7-6 and J is TRBJ2-1, with D possibly TRBD2 on 5 matching bases. The CDR3 has 13 residues. CDR1 and CDR2 (germline): SGHVS, FNYEAQ. Trimming left V 0 bases short and J 9 bases short, with 9 bases between. The CDR3 spells CASSLAGRGEQFF. The CDR3 DNA follows: TGTGCCAGCAGCTTAGCGGGGAGAGGTGAGCAGTTCTTC.

CDR3 nucleotide sequence: TGTGCCTGGAGTAGATTGGACAGGATGAACACTGAAGCTTTCTTT. Its translation: CAWSRLDRMNTEAFF. V usage is TRBV30 and J usage is TRBJ1-1; 7 bases map to TRBD1. The junction had 6 bases not matched to a gene; V was cut back by 2 bases and J by 0 bases. Germline V lookup: CDR1 GTSNPN, CDR2 SVGIG (reference sequence). The CDR3 runs to 15 residues.

The genes are TRBV28 and TRBJ1-2, with TRBD1 as a possible D gene (5 bases). V lost 6 bases and J lost 4, with 12 bases in between. Germline V gene sequence: CDR1 MDHEN, CDR2 SYDVKM. The CDR3 contains 13 residues. The DNA of the CDR3 is TGTGCCAGCAGAGGGACGGCGCGCTATGGCTACACCTTC. It is translated as CASRGTARYGYTF.

The chain combines TRBV7-9 with TRBJ2-1; 10 bases agree with TRBD2. Germline V gene sequence: CDR1 SEHNR, CDR2 FQNEAQ (reference sequence). Trimming took 1 base from V and 2 from J; bases not matched to a gene: 2. The CDR3 consists of 16 residues. The CDR3 here is CASSLDLAGAYNEQFF. In nucleotides, the CDR3 is TGTGCCAGCAGCTTAGATCTAGCGGGGGCCTACAATGAGCAGTTCTTC.